The next 14 T cell receptor beta chains were all read from a single sample in a study of cytomegalovirus exposure and HLA in healthy donors. With 60 Vbeta and 13 Jbeta primers, the PCR was carried out. Sequencing was performed with immunoSEQ multiplex PCR; in TCRdb, only in-frame clones are kept and a portion is missing. This sample has 92,000 or so clones, with over 60% found just once. Sequencing was done on a sample of PBMCs. These receptors were collected from a woman in her 50s in good health and CMV-seropositive.

The rearrangement joins TRBV5-1 to TRBJ1-3; 7 nucleotides agree with TRBD1. The CDR3 spans 14 residues. V trimming: 4 bases; J trimming: 2 bases; junction bases outside the gene matches: 3. CDR1 SGHRS and CDR2 YFSETQ come from the germline V gene. The CDR3 loop is CASSETGTGNTIYF. The CDR3 bases are TGCGCCAGCAGCGAGACAGGGACTGGAAACACCATATATTTT.

This chain uses TRBV28 with TRBJ2-1; 8 nucleotides line up with TRBD2. CDR1 and CDR2 from the germline V gene are MDHEN and SYDVKM. The CDR3 consists of 14 residues. Unmatched junction bases numbered 1, after V lost 3 bases and J lost 3 bases. This CDR3 reads CASSFAGGYNEQFF. DNA of the CDR3: TGTGCCAGCAGTTTTGCGGGGGGCTACAATGAGCAGTTCTTC. The variable domain in full, with the rest retrieved from reference TRBV28 and TRBJ2-1, is DVKVTQSSRYLVKRTGEKVFLECVQDMDHENMFWYRQDPGLGLRLIYFSYDVKMKEKGDIPEGYSVSREKKERFSLILESASTNQTSMYLCASSFAGGYNEQFFGPGTRLTVL.

This rearrangement joins TRBV30 to TRBJ2-7; D is possibly TRBD2 (6 bases). The germline V gene encodes CDR1 GTSNPN and CDR2 SVGIG (reference sequence). The V gene lost 6 bases and the J gene lost 0 bases, with 21 bases spanning the gap. This CDR3 contains 16 residues. The CDR3 is CACIGPRRGGSYEQYF. In DNA, the CDR3 is TGTGCCTGTATAGGCCCCCGGAGGGGTGGCTCCTACGAGCAGTACTTC. The full variable domain, completed using reference TRBV30 and TRBJ2-7, is SQTIHQWPATLVQPVGSPLSLECTVEGTSNPNLYWYRQAAGRGLQLLFYSVGIGQISSEVPQNLSASRPQDRQFILSSKKLLLSDSGFYLCACIGPRRGGSYEQYFGPGTRLTVT.

V usage is TRBV5-6 and J usage is TRBJ2-7; 7 bases line up with TRBD1. This CDR3 has 14 residues. After removal of 2 bases from V and 1 base from J, the junction contained 3 bases not matched to a gene. Per the germline V gene, CDR1 is SGHDT and CDR2 is YYEEEE. CDR3 protein: CASSFGDSSYEQYF. In nucleotides, the CDR3 is TGTGCCAGCAGCTTCGGGGACAGTTCCTACGAGCAGTACTTC. The complete variable domain, with remaining parts taken from reference TRBV5-6 and TRBJ2-7, reads DAGVTQSPTHLIKTRGQQVTLRCSPKSGHDTVSWYQQALGQGPQFIFQYYEEEERQRGNFPDRFSGHQFPNYSSELNVNALLLGDSALYLCASSFGDSSYEQYFGPGTRLTVT.

The chain combines TRBV25-1 with TRBJ2-7, with TRBD1 matching 7 bases. Germline lookup yields CDR1 MGHDK and CDR2 SYGVNS. This CDR3 spans 14 amino acids. Trimming at V came to 6 bases and at J to 2 bases, leaving 7 bases not matched to a gene. The CDR3 coding sequence is TGTGCCAGCAGGGAGACAGGGCCCCCCTACGAGCAGTACTTC. Translating it yields CASRETGPPYEQYF.

This chain connects TRBV4-3 to TRBJ1-1, with D perhaps TRBD1 (5 bases). This CDR3 contains 16 residues. Germline V gene lookup returns CDR1 LGHNA and CDR2 YSLEER. Trimming pared 1 base from V and 1 base from J, leaving 13 bases between. The CDR3 DNA reads TGCGCCAGCAGCCAAGGGTGGCGGGGCACGAACACTGAAGCTTTCTTT. Protein product: CASSQGWRGTNTEAFF.

This chain joins TRBV7-3 and TRBJ2-5, with D possibly being TRBD2 (5 bases). Trimming stripped 4 bases from V and 7 bases from J, with 13 bases between. There are 13 residues in the CDR3. The germline CDR1 and CDR2 sequences are SGHTA and FQGTGA. Here the CDR3 reads CASSSSSRGTQYF. CDR3 DNA: TGTGCCAGCAGCTCCTCTAGCCGAGGGACCCAGTACTTC.

The J gene is TRBJ1-4, the V gene TRBV7-2; D remains unclear. This CDR3 spans 13 amino acids. Between the trimmed V and J ends, which lost 0 bases and 6 bases, there was a span of 5 bases. CDR1 and CDR2 (germline): SGHTA, FQGNSA. The CDR3 sequence is CASSLASYEKLFF. CDR3 sequence (DNA): TGTGCCAGCAGCTTAGCTTCGTATGAAAAACTGTTTTTT. The variable domain in full, completed from reference TRBV7-2 and TRBJ1-4, reads GAGVSQSPSNKVTEKGKDVELRCDPISGHTALYWYRQSLGQGLEFLIYFQGNSAPDKSGLPSDRFSAERTGGSVSTLTIQRTQQEDSAVYLCASSLASYEKLFFGSGTQLSVL.

The V gene is TRBV28, the J gene TRBJ1-1; no reliable D call. Germline loops: CDR1 MDHEN, CDR2 SYDVKM. The CDR3 has 12 amino acids. The V and J ends lost 6 bases and 7 bases respectively, with 12 bases between them. This CDR3 is CASRPGEGEAFF. As DNA, the CDR3 is TGTGCCAGCAGACCCGGGGAGGGTGAAGCTTTCTTT.

The chain has TRBV18 and TRBJ1-2, with 9 bases lining up with TRBD1. With V trimmed by 4 bases and J by 4 bases, 7 bases remained unmatched. The V gene's germline CDR1 is KGHSH and CDR2 LQKENI. The CDR3 runs to 15 residues. In nucleotides, the CDR3 is TGTGCCAGCTCACAACAGGGGGCGGGGAGCTATGGCTACACCTTC. It encodes CASSQQGAGSYGYTF.

The CDR3: CASSLVSSEETQYF. The CDR3 DNA reads TGCGCCAGCAGCTTGGTTAGTAGCGAAGAGACCCAGTACTTC. The chain has TRBV5-1 and TRBJ2-5; tentative D call: TRBD2 (5 bases). The CDR3 sequence is 14 residues long. V gave up 0 bases and J gave up 3 bases, with 9 bases separating them. Germline-derived CDR1 and CDR2 are SGHRS and YFSETQ.

The chain carries TRBV7-9 and TRBJ2-1, with D possibly matching TRBD2 (6 bases). V dropped 2 bases and J dropped 5 bases, with 13 bases sitting between them. The CDR3 has 15 residues. CDR1 is SEHNR, CDR2 FQNEAQ, per germline (reference sequence). The CDR3 DNA sequence: TGTGCCAGCAGCTTATATGGGACTTTCCACAATGAGCAGTTCTTC. Protein product: CASSLYGTFHNEQFF.

The V and J genes are TRBV30 and TRBJ2-7, with a possible D match to TRBD2 (6 bases). V was pared by 0 bases and J by 6 bases, with 9 bases between. Per the germline V gene, CDR1 is GTSNPN and CDR2 is SVGIG (reference sequence). The CDR3 has 12 residues. CDR3 protein: CAWSVGGVEQYF. As DNA, the CDR3 is TGTGCCTGGAGTGTAGGAGGGGTCGAGCAGTACTTC. Full variable domain (rest looked up from reference TRBV30 and TRBJ2-7): SQTIHQWPATLVQPVGSPLSLECTVEGTSNPNLYWYRQAAGRGLQLLFYSVGIGQISSEVPQNLSASRPQDRQFILSSKKLLLSDSGFYLCAWSVGGVEQYFGPGTRLTVT.

The genes are TRBV7-3 and TRBJ2-3, with D possibly TRBD2 on 6 matching bases. Trimming shortened V by 5 bases and J by 5 bases, and 11 bases separated the two germline ends. Germline CDR1 is SGHTA and CDR2 is FQGTGA. CDR3 length equals 13 residues. The CDR3 sequence: CASSMGLRDTQYF. CDR3 sequence (DNA): TGTGCCAGCAGCATGGGACTGAGAGATACGCAGTATTTT.